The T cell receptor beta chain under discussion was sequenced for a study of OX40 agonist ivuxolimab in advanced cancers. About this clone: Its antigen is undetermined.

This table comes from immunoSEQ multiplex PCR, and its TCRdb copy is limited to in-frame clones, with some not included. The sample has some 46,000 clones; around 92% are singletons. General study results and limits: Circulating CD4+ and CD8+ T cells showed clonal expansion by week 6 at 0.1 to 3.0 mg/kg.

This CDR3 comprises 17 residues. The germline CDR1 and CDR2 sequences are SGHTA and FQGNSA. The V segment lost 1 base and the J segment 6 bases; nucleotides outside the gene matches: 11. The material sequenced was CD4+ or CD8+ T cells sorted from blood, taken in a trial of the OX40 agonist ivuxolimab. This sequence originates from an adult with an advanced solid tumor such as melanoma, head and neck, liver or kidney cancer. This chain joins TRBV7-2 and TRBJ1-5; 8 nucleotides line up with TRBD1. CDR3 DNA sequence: TGTGCCAGCAGCTTAGGAACAGGGGGTTCTCCCTTTCAGCCCCAGCATTTT. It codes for CASSLGTGGSPFQPQHF.